A single sample gave rise to the 21 T cell receptor beta chains below, sequenced in a study of blood T cell repertoires in COVID-19. Sequencing was performed with immunoSEQ multiplex PCR; in TCRdb, only in-frame clones are kept and a portion is missing. In the table there are tens of thousands of clones, approximately 90% of which are singletons. Material: peripheral blood. The source of these receptors is a human donor in a cohort sampled during active COVID-19.

The gene calls are TRBV5-5 and TRBJ2-1; 7 bases agree with TRBD2. Germline CDR1 SGHKS, CDR2 YYEKEE (reference sequence). CDR3 length equals 15 residues. After removal of 1 base from V and 1 base from J, the junction contained 2 bases not matched to a gene. CDR3 region: CASSLIGGSYNEQFF. The CDR3 nucleotides are TGTGCCAGCAGCTTGATCGGGGGGTCCTACAATGAGCAGTTCTTC. The entire variable domain, with the rest obtained from reference TRBV5-5 and TRBJ2-1, is as follows: DAGVTQSPTHLIKTRGQQVTLRCSPISGHKSVSWYQQVLGQGPQFIFQYYEKEERGRGNFPDRFSARQFPNYSSELNVNALLLGDSALYLCASSLIGGSYNEQFFGPGTRLTVL.

The rearrangement uses TRBV18 and TRBJ1-1; the D is unclear. This CDR3 is built from 13 residues. Per germline, CDR1 KGHSH and CDR2 LQKENI. Between the trimmed V and J ends, which lost 4 bases and 0 bases, there was a span of 6 bases. This chain's CDR3 is CASSLRVNTEAFF. The CDR3 DNA reads as TGTGCCAGCTCACTACGAGTGAACACTGAAGCTTTCTTT.

The rearrangement links TRBV7-2 to TRBJ2-3, with 11 positions matching TRBD2. In germline, CDR1 is SGHTA, CDR2 FQGNSA. V lost 0 bases and J lost 4; bases outside the gene matches: 15. The CDR3 contains 20 residues. The CDR3 bases are TGTGCCAGCAGCTTAGCGCCCATAGCGGGGGGGGCATTGGGCCCAGATACGCAGTATTTT. Its protein is CASSLAPIAGGALGPDTQYF.

A single count supports this clone. The J gene is TRBJ2-1, the V gene TRBV5-6; D is ambiguous. With 5 bases removed from V and 2 bases from J, the gap between germline ends came to 14 bases. The germline CDR1 and CDR2 sequences are SGHDT and YYEEEE. The CDR3 totals 15 residues. Written as DNA, the CDR3 is TGTGCCAGCAGTATAACAGATCGACCCTACAATGAGCAGTTCTTC. Encoded protein: CASSITDRPYNEQFF.

This clone has only one observation. CDR3 in amino acids: CATSDFGTGLTGELFF. The CDR3 region has the DNA TGTGCCACCAGTGATTTTGGGACAGGGCTAACCGGGGAGCTGTTTTTT. This chain links TRBV24-1 with TRBJ2-2; 9 bases map to TRBD1. Germline V gene sequence: CDR1 KGHDR, CDR2 SFDVKD. Germline trimming cut 1 base from V and 5 bases from J; bases unmatched to any gene: 4. The CDR3 is 16 residues long.

The genes are TRBV5-1 and TRBJ1-1; 9 bases match TRBD1. Trimming took 4 bases from V and 7 from J; bases not matched to a gene: 14. This CDR3 region has 16 residues. Germline values: CDR1 SGHRS, CDR2 YFSETQ. The CDR3 DNA follows: TGCGCCAGCAGCCGGAGACCACAGGGGGCCGGGGATGAAGCTTTCTTT. Its protein product is CASSRRPQGAGDEAFF.

The CDR3 here is CASSFQGQVAGELFF. The CDR3 nucleotides read TGTGCCAGCAGCTTTCAGGGGCAAGTCGCCGGGGAGCTGTTTTTT. The gene calls are TRBV7-8 and TRBJ2-2; D is possibly TRBD1 (6 bases). CDR3 length equals 15 residues. The ends were cut back, 3 bases at V and 6 bases at J, with 14 bases in the middle. The V gene's germline CDR1 is SGHVS and CDR2 FQNEAQ.

The chain combines TRBV7-2 with TRBJ2-3, with D uncertain. Germline CDR1 SGHTA, CDR2 FQGNSA. The V end lost 4 bases, the J end lost 4 bases, and 6 bases lay between the germline ends. This CDR3 spans 12 amino acids. The CDR3 DNA sequence: TGTGCCAGCAGCTACGCGCCAGATACGCAGTATTTT. This translates into CASSYAPDTQYF.

In its sample, this clone was seen a few times. The chain uses TRBV7-2 and TRBJ1-3; 7 bases are shared with TRBD1. The CDR3 is 16 residues long. The trim removed 5 bases at V and 7 bases at J, leaving 14 bases unmatched. Germline V gene data show CDR1 as SGHTA and CDR2 as FQGNSA. The CDR3 sequence is CASSKTGQRTQNTIYF. CDR3 sequence (DNA): TGTGCCAGCAGCAAAACGGGACAGAGGACCCAGAACACCATATATTTT.

The chain joins TRBV11-2 to TRBJ1-2; 8 positions agree with TRBD1. V lost 5 bases, J lost 6 bases, and 11 bases stayed unmatched. This CDR3 has 15 amino acids. CDR1 and CDR2 from the germline V gene are SGHAT and FQNNGV. CDR3 sequence (DNA): TGTGCCAGCAGCCCTTTCCAGGGGGCATTTGATGGCTACACCTTC. It encodes CASSPFQGAFDGYTF.

The V call is TRBV2, the J call TRBJ2-1; TRBD1 is a possible D gene (6 bases). With 2 bases removed from V and 9 bases from J, the gap between germline ends came to 17 bases. Germline CDR1 is SNHLY and CDR2 is FYNNEI. This CDR3 is built from 15 residues. CDR3 in amino acids: CASSEQGLSRGEQFF. Written as DNA, the CDR3 is TGTGCCAGCAGTGAACAGGGGCTCAGTCGTGGTGAGCAGTTCTTC.

The V gene is TRBV5-1, the J gene TRBJ2-3, with 9 bases identical to TRBD2. V shed 4 bases, J shed 2 bases, and the junction held 8 bases outside the gene matches. Germline V lookup: CDR1 SGHRS, CDR2 YFSETQ. The CDR3 sequence is 16 residues long. Here the CDR3 DNA reads TGCGCCAGCAGCATGGTTTCTAGCGGGGCCACAGATACGCAGTATTTT. Its translation is CASSMVSSGATDTQYF.

This clone was recorded a few times. The chain joins TRBV14 to TRBJ2-7; TRBD2 aligns across 8 bases. CDR3 size: 16 residues. With 6 bases clipped from V and 2 bases from J, the junction kept 12 bases outside the gene matches. CDR1 is SGHDN, CDR2 FVKESK, per germline. The DNA for the CDR3 is TGTGCCAGCAGTGCCCCTGGGAGCGGGAGACCCTACGAGCAGTACTTC. The encoded protein is CASSAPGSGRPYEQYF.

This sequence joins TRBV28 and TRBJ2-2; the match to TRBD2 covers 9 bases. The CDR3 contains 17 residues. Trimming took 4 bases from V and 5 from J; bases not matched to a gene: 11. The V gene's germline CDR1 is MDHEN and CDR2 SYDVKM. The CDR3 region has the DNA TGTGCCAGCAGTTCTACGTCTAGCGGGATAAGAACCGGGGAGCTGTTTTTT. Translation: CASSSTSSGIRTGELFF.

The chain combines TRBV5-4 with TRBJ2-2; the match to TRBD1 covers 7 bases. CDR3 size: 16 residues. Germline assignment: CDR1 SGHNT and CDR2 YYREEE (reference sequence). Losses at the gene ends were 3 bases for V and 3 bases for J; bases not matched to a gene: 8. The CDR3: CASSSHRDRYTGELFF. CDR3 bases: TGTGCCAGCAGCTCACACCGGGACAGATACACCGGGGAGCTGTTTTTT.

This clone was observed once. V usage is TRBV2 and J usage is TRBJ2-1, with TRBD1 matching over 9 bases. This CDR3 is built from 15 residues. V dropped 5 bases and J dropped 7; count of bases not matched to a gene: 9. The germline V gene encodes CDR1 SNHLY and CDR2 FYNNEI. CDR3 DNA: TGTGCCAGCAGTAAAGGACAGGGGAATAAGAATGAGCAGTTCTTC. Translated, it gives CASSKGQGNKNEQFF.

The chain couples TRBV23-1 to TRBJ2-1, with D perhaps matching TRBD1 (6 bases). TRBV23-1 is sorted into the ORF group, with uncertain function. The CDR3 sequence is 14 residues long. The ends were cut back, 8 bases at V and 1 base at J, with 12 bases in the middle. The CDR3 loop reads CASPTGISYNEQFF. The DNA for the CDR3 is TGCGCCAGCCCCACAGGGATATCCTACAATGAGCAGTTCTTC.

This chain links TRBV5-5 with TRBJ2-7; 8 nucleotides agree with TRBD1. Germline CDR1 and CDR2: SGHKS and YYEKEE (reference sequence). J was trimmed by 2 bases and V by 4 bases; bases with no gene match: 5. The CDR3 runs to 14 residues. Written as DNA, the CDR3 is TGTGCCAGCAGCGCGGACAGGGTCCCCTACGAGCAGTACTTC. Translated: CASSADRVPYEQYF.

The chain employs TRBV28 and TRBJ2-1, with 13 bases identical to TRBD2. The CDR3 sequence is 15 residues long. Germline V gene lookup returns CDR1 MDHEN and CDR2 SYDVKM. V gave up 6 bases and J gave up 8 bases; unmatched junction bases: 7. The CDR3 DNA sequence: TGTGCCAGCAGGCCCGGGACTAGCGGGACCGATGAGCAGTTCTTC. This gives the protein CASRPGTSGTDEQFF.

This chain links TRBV18 with TRBJ1-2; a weak D match, TRBD1 (6 bases). In germline, CDR1 is KGHSH, CDR2 LQKENI. This CDR3 contains 12 residues. V lost 6 bases to trimming and J lost 8 bases, with 13 bases between them. The chain's CDR3 is CASSTTGSGYTF. The CDR3 region has the DNA TGTGCCAGCTCGACAACAGGGAGCGGCTACACCTTC. Supplemented by reference TRBV18 and TRBJ1-2, the full variable domain reads NAGVMQNPRHLVRRRGQEARLRCSPMKGHSHVYWYRQLPEEGLKFMVYLQKENIIDESGMPKERFSAEFPKEGPSILRIQQVVRGDSAAYFCASSTTGSGYTFGSGTRLTVV.

The rearrangement uses TRBV7-9 and TRBJ1-1, with 9 bases lining up with TRBD1. The CDR3 length is 16 residues. Germline lookup yields CDR1 SEHNR and CDR2 FQNEAQ (reference sequence). Trimming at V came to 5 bases and at J to 1 base, leaving 8 bases not matched to a gene. CDR3 sequence reads: CASSADRGYQNTEAFF. CDR3 DNA: TGTGCCAGCAGCGCGGACAGGGGCTATCAGAACACTGAAGCTTTCTTT.